This T cell receptor (beta chain) was captured by sequencing in a study of long-term antiretroviral therapy in people with HIV. About the study: The study's earliest collections predate the 2015 immediate-ART recommendation by about a decade. Findings and limits, study-wide: Despite increasing after ART, diversity remained lower than that of transplant donor controls. Pre-ART clonal expansions dominated every time point's repertoire. Control repertoires displayed wider CDR3 length ranges than the HIV repertoires.

In the case of this clone: What it binds is unknown.

The libraries were made with immunoSEQ v3.0 at survey level. Assay used: immunoSEQ multiplex PCR; TCRdb lists only in-frame clones, some missing. The data show tens of thousands of clones, less than 85% seen once. V was clipped by 5 bases and J by 8 bases; unmatched bases: 4. The length of the CDR3 is 13 residues. Germline loops: CDR1 SGHRS, CDR2 YFSETQ. This rearrangement joins TRBV5-1 to TRBJ1-5, with 10 bases matching TRBD1. The clonotype was recovered from a man aged 40-55 years with HIV. The material sequenced was unsorted PBMCs, taken 0.5 years before starting antiretroviral therapy. CDR3: CASSRDRGEPQHF. Here the CDR3 DNA reads TGCGCCAGCAGTCGGGACAGGGGTGAGCCCCAGCATTTT.